The T cell receptor (beta chain) described here comes from a study of T cells in localized non-small cell lung cancer. This clone was recorded a few times. Method: immunoSEQ multiplex PCR; TCRdb's copy keeps in-frame clones and lacks some. The table lists 25,000 to 40,000 clones, 80% of them singletons. The receptor was derived from a male donor older than 55 with stage III squamous cell lung carcinoma. Sample: peripheral blood, taken before any cancer treatment.

Here the CDR3 DNA reads TGTGCCAGCTCACTCCTTGGGGATTCGAACACTGAAGCTTTCTTT. Its translation is CASSLLGDSNTEAFF. The chain has TRBV18 and TRBJ1-1; D is ambiguous. V lost 4 bases to trimming and J lost 1 base, with 13 bases between them. The CDR3 length is 15 residues. Germline V CDR1 and CDR2: KGHSH, LQKENI.